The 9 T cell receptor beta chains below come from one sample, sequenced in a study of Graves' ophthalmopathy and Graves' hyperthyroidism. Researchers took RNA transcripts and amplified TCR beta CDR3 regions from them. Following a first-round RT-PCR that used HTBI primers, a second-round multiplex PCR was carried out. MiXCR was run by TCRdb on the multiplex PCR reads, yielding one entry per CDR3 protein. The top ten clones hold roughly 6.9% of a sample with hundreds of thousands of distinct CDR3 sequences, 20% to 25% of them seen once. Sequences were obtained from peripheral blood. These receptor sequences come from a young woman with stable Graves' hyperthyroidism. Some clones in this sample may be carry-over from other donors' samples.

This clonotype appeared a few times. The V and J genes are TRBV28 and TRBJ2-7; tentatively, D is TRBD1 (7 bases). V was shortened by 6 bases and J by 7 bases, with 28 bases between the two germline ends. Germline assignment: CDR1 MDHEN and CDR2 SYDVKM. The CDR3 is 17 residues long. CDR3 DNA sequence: TGTGCCAGCAGCCCTGAGATCAGGGGGGTTTGGGCCGGTGAGCAGTACTTC. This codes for CASSPEIRGVWAGEQYF. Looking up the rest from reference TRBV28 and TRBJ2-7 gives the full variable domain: DVKVTQSSRYLVKRTGEKVFLECVQDMDHENMFWYRQDPGLGLRLIYFSYDVKMKEKGDIPEGYSVSREKKERFSLILESASTNQTSMYLCASSPEIRGVWAGEQYFGPGTRLTVT.

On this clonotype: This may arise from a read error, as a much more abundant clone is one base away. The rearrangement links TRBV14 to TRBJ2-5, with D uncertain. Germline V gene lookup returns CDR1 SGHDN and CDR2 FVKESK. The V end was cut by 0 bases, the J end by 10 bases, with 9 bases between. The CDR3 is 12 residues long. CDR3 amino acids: CASSQDPKIQYF. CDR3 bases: TGTGCCAGCAGCCAAGATCCAAAGATCCAGTACTTC. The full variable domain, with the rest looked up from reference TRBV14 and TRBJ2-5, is EAGVTQFPSHSVIEKGQTVTLRCDPISGHDNLYWYRRVMGKEIKFLLHFVKESKQDESGMPNNRFLAERTGGTYSTLKVQPAELEDSGVYFCASSQDPKIQYFGPGTRLLVL.

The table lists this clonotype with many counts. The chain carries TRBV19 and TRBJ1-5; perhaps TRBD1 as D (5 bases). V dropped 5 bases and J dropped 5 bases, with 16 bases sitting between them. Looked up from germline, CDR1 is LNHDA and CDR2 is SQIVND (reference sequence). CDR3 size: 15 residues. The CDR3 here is CASSSSGLLDQPQHF. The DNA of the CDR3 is TGTGCCAGTAGTTCTTCAGGGCTTTTGGATCAGCCCCAGCATTTT. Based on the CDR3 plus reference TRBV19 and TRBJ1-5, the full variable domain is DGGITQSPKYLFRKEGQNVTLSCEQNLNHDAMYWYRQDPGQGLRLIYYSQIVNDFQKGDIAEGYSVSREKKESFPLTVTSAQKNPTAFYLCASSSSGLLDQPQHFGDGTRLSIL.

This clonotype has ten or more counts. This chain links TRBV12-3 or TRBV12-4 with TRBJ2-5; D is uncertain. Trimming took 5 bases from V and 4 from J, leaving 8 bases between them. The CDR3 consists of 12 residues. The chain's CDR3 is CASSEDRETQYF. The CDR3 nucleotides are TGTGCCAGCAGTGAGGACCGAGAGACCCAGTACTTC.

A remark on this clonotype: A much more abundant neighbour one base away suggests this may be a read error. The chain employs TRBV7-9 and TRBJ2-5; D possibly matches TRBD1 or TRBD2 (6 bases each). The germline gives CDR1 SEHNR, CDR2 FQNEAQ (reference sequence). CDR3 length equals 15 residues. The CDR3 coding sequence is TGTGCCATCAGCTTAGGGACTGGGGGGCCGGAGACCCAGTACTTC. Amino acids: CAISLGTGGPETQYF.

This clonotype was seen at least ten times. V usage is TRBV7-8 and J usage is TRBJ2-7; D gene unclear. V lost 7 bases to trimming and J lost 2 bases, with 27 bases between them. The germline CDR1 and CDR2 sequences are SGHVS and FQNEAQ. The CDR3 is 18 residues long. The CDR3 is CASTPISRYRASTYEQYF. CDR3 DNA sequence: TGTGCCAGCACCCCAATTTCGCGGTATCGAGCGAGCACCTACGAGCAGTACTTC.

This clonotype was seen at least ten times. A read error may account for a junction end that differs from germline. CDR3 region: CASSEGAGQGSYEQYF. The CDR3 DNA reads TGTGCCAGCAGCGAAGGCGCCGGACAGGGGTCTTACGAGCAGTACTTC. J is TRBJ2-7 and V is TRBV6-1; 9 positions match TRBD1. CDR3 length: 16 amino acids. Germline CDR1 and CDR2: MNHNS and SASEGT.

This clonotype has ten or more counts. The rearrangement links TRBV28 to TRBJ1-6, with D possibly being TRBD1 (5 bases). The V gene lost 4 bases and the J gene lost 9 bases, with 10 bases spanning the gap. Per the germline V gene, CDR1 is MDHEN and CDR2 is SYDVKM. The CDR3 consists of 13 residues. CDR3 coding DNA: TGTGCCAGCAGTTGGGGGAAGGGTTCACCCCTCCACTTT. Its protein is CASSWGKGSPLHF.

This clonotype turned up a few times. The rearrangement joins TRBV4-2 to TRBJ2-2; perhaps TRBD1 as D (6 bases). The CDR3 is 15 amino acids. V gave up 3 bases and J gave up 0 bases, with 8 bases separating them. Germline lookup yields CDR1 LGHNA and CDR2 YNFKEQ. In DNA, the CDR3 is TGTGCCAGCAGCCATCAGGGGCCGAACACCGGGGAGCTGTTTTTT. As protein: CASSHQGPNTGELFF.